This T cell receptor beta chain derives from a study of blood T cells in healthy people across ages. Study conclusions and caveats: From one million sequenced T cells, diversity estimates were lower bounds. Diversity was higher, and naive CD4+ cells more numerous, in long-lived donors than in aged donors.

Remarks on this clonotype: What it binds is unknown.

It was with a sample-barcoded 5' primer and a J-beta primer mix that a second PCR of about 7 to 12 cycles was run. A template-switch adaptor that had 12 random nucleotides put a tag on each cDNA molecule. One entry per CDR3 protein, called by TCRdb with MiXCR from the 5' RACE reads. The sample includes over 600,000 distinct CDR3 sequences, 46% seen only once; the top ten take 15% to 20%. Trimming pared 5 bases from V and 4 bases from J, leaving 21 bases between. The CDR3 spans 16 residues. Germline CDR1 and CDR2: MDHEN and SYDVKM. The sample, 7.5 to 10 milliliters of peripheral blood, was drawn from each donor.

The sequenced sample consisted of blood. The receptor's source is an elderly man in good health. The chain combines TRBV28 with TRBJ2-7; TRBD1 is a possible D gene (7 bases). CDR3 residues: CASSPVRGQGVYEQYF. The CDR3 bases are TGTGCCAGCAGTCCTGTGCGGGGCCAGGGGGTTTACGAGCAGTACTTC.